This TCR beta chain was sequenced for a study of early T cells in non-severe SARS-CoV-2 infection listed by TCRdb under 2021. General notes on the study: Bulk RNA from unsorted whole blood was used for TCR sequencing, so alpha and beta chains could not be paired.

This clonotype was seen a few times. Its specific antigen is unknown. Per-base qualities were not stored, and no clone one base away is much larger. The library was made by 5' RACE. The instrument was a NextSeq 500. To correct for sequencing error and PCR bias, the TCR library protocol tagged individual cDNA molecules with unique molecular identifiers. Both TCR alpha and beta chains were sequenced, and tight co-correlation was observed between alpha and beta sequence abundances in each sample. Concerning the study's data processing: Decombinator V4 was used to annotate the V gene, J gene and CDR3 of the TCR sequences. Expanded TCRs were defined as changing significantly between any two time points under a Poisson model with p below 0.0001. TCR abundances were normalised to the total number of TCRs sequenced per sample and expressed as counts per million. TRAV1-2 paired with TRAJ12, TRAJ20 or TRAJ33 defined MAIT TCRs, while TRAV10 paired with TRAJ18 defined iNKT TCRs. VDJdb, accessed 1 November 2021, was searched for CMV, EBV and SARS-CoV-2 annotated TCRs, with TCRs annotated for multiple antigens excluded. TCRdb passed the public sequencing reads through fastp at Q25 and MiXCR, retaining productive beta sequences. Identical CDR3 protein sequences are pooled into one entry, listed with their most common genes and DNA. The V and J calls reflect TCRdb's pipeline rather than the authors' work. The sample contains tens of thousands of distinct CDR3 sequences, roughly 10% of them found a single time. In total, the top ten clones hold approximately 3% of the sample.

A case-control design nested within a healthcare worker cohort in London, UK, was used, with weekly nasopharyngeal swab PCR tests and blood sampling performed. Healthcare workers were recruited between 23 and 31 March 2020, during the week of the UK lockdown, and were followed weekly for up to roughly 15 weeks. V is trimmed back by 2 bases and J by 3 bases, and the junction contains 4 bases that no gene match accounts for. The CDR3 contains 14 residues, cysteine and phenylalanine counted. Here the CDR3 DNA is all that survives: 42 bases in frame from base 1. CDR1 SGHDN and CDR2 FVKESK are derived from the germline V gene. What the authors observed across the whole study: Matching against VDJdb was skewed toward anti-spike CD8 responses, likely underestimated virus-specific expansions, and missed private and CD4 specificities.

Here the sequenced sample was whole blood, taken at baseline. The clonotype was recovered from an adult who was a healthcare worker with PCR-confirmed SARS-CoV-2 infection or an uninfected control (not recorded which). The sequence links TRBV14 to TRBJ2-7; 7 central nucleotides agree with TRBD2. The CDR3 reads as follows: CASSQIAGSYEQYF. At the DNA level, the sequence is TGTGCCAGCAGCCAAATAGCGGGTAGCTACGAGCAGTACTTC.